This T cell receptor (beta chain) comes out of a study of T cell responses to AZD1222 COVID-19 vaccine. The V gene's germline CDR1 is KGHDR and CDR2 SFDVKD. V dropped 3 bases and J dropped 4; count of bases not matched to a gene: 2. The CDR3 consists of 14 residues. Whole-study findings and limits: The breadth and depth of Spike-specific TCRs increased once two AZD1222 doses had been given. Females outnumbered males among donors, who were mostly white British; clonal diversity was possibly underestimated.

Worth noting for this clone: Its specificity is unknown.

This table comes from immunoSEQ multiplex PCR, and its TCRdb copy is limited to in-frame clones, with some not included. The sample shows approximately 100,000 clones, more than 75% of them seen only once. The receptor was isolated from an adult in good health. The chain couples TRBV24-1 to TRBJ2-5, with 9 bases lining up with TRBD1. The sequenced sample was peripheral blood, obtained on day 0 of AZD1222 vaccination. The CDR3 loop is CATSDGQGPETQYF. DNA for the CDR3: TGTGCCACCAGTGATGGACAGGGGCCAGAGACCCAGTACTTC.